Listed below are T cell receptor beta chains from one sample, sequenced in a study of shared clonotypes between healthy human individuals. Profiled with immunoSEQ multiplex PCR; TCRdb holds only in-frame clones, not every one. This sample has approximately 2.5 million clones, with more than 90% found just once. The source material was naive CD4+ T cells sorted from blood. All receptors derive from a man younger than 30 in good health. Each CDR3 is given with its conserved first and last residue. Fields, in order: clone size, J gene, V gene, D gene, CDR3 protein, CDR3 DNA. D genes are given only for firm matches. Rows give clone size only sometimes, using once, few, many, or a class for an expanded clone.

clone size: .
J gene: TRBJ2-7
V gene: TRBV11-3
D gene: .
CDR3 protein: CASSLLRPTYEQYF
CDR3 DNA: TGTGCCAGCAGCTTACTGCGGCCTACCTACGAGCAGTACTTC

clone size: .
J gene: TRBJ2-3
V gene: TRBV2
D gene: .
CDR3 protein: CASSEAEYTDTQYF
CDR3 DNA: TGTGCCAGCAGTGAGGCGGAGTACACAGATACGCAGTATTTT

clone size: .
J gene: TRBJ1-3
V gene: TRBV30
D gene: TRBD1
CDR3 protein: CAWSVSRTGIGNTIYF
CDR3 DNA: TGTGCCTGGAGTGTATCCAGGACAGGGATAGGAAACACCATATATTTT

clone size: .
J gene: TRBJ2-2
V gene: TRBV7-8
D gene: .
CDR3 protein: CASSLPNGELFF
CDR3 DNA: TGTGCCAGCAGCTTACCTAACGGGGAGCTGTTTTTT

clone size: .
J gene: TRBJ2-2
V gene: TRBV10-3
D gene: .
CDR3 protein: CAISPQVAANTGELFF
CDR3 DNA: TGTGCCATCAGTCCCCAGGTAGCAGCGAACACCGGGGAGCTGTTTTTT

clone size: .
J gene: TRBJ2-3
V gene: TRBV19
D gene: TRBD2
CDR3 protein: CASSIVAGGGTDTQYF
CDR3 DNA: TGTGCCAGTAGTATAGTGGCGGGGGGAGGCACAGATACGCAGTATTTT

clone size: .
J gene: TRBJ2-1
V gene: TRBV5-4
D gene: TRBD2
CDR3 protein: CASNRGGLAGGFSYNEQFF
CDR3 DNA: TGTGCCAGCAACAGAGGAGGACTAGCGGGGGGGTTCTCCTACAATGAGCAGTTCTTC

clone size: .
J gene: TRBJ2-1
V gene: TRBV9
D gene: TRBD1
CDR3 protein: CASSGGQVSYNEQFF
CDR3 DNA: TGTGCCAGCAGTGGGGGACAGGTCTCCTACAATGAGCAGTTCTTC

clone size: .
J gene: TRBJ2-2
V gene: TRBV5-1
D gene: .
CDR3 protein: CASSFRSGPTNTGELFF
CDR3 DNA: TGCGCCAGCAGCTTCCGATCTGGACCGACGAACACCGGGGAGCTGTTTTTT

clone size: once
J gene: TRBJ1-1
V gene: TRBV2
D gene: TRBD1
CDR3 protein: CASDQGGIWDTEAFF
CDR3 DNA: TGTGCCAGCGACCAGGGGGGGATATGGGACACTGAAGCTTTCTTT

clone size: .
J gene: TRBJ1-5
V gene: TRBV5-6
D gene: .
CDR3 protein: CASSTNLGQPQHF
CDR3 DNA: TGTGCCAGCAGCACCAATTTAGGGCAGCCCCAGCATTTT

clone size: .
J gene: TRBJ2-7
V gene: TRBV30
D gene: TRBD2
CDR3 protein: CAWRGLAELEQYF
CDR3 DNA: TGTGCCTGGAGGGGGCTAGCGGAACTCGAGCAGTACTTC

clone size: .
J gene: TRBJ1-1
V gene: TRBV18
D gene: .
CDR3 protein: CASSAGQDTEAFF
CDR3 DNA: TGTGCCAGCTCAGCGGGGCAGGACACTGAAGCTTTCTTT

clone size: .
J gene: TRBJ1-6
V gene: TRBV10-3
D gene: TRBD1
CDR3 protein: CAISGDRESPLHF
CDR3 DNA: TGTGCCATCAGTGGAGACAGGGAATCACCCCTCCACTTT

clone size: .
J gene: TRBJ1-4
V gene: TRBV7-5
D gene: .
CDR3 protein: CARSFSSGQGNEKLFF
CDR3 DNA: TGTGCCAGAAGCTTTTCATCGGGACAGGGAAATGAAAAACTGTTTTTT

clone size: .
J gene: TRBJ1-1
V gene: TRBV18
D gene: .
CDR3 protein: CASSESMGAEAFF
CDR3 DNA: TGTGCCAGCTCAGAGAGTATGGGGGCTGAAGCTTTCTTT

clone size: .
J gene: TRBJ1-1
V gene: TRBV6-5
D gene: .
CDR3 protein: CASSYSREGEAFF
CDR3 DNA: TGTGCCAGCAGTTACTCCCGTGAGGGGGAAGCTTTCTTT

clone size: .
J gene: TRBJ2-7
V gene: TRBV2
D gene: .
CDR3 protein: CASSDGGQPYEQYF
CDR3 DNA: TGTGCCAGCAGTGATGGGGGTCAACCCTACGAGCAGTACTTC

clone size: .
J gene: TRBJ2-2
V gene: TRBV5-5
D gene: .
CDR3 protein: CASSLLNTGELFF
CDR3 DNA: TGTGCCAGCAGCTTGCTGAACACCGGGGAGCTGTTTTTT

clone size: .
J gene: TRBJ1-1
V gene: TRBV28
D gene: TRBD1
CDR3 protein: CASTLAGGPSEAFF
CDR3 DNA: TGTGCCAGCACATTAGCAGGGGGCCCATCTGAAGCTTTCTTT